Described below is a single T cell receptor beta chain sequence and its context. Looked up from germline, CDR1 is MNHEY and CDR2 is SVGAGI. The CDR3 spans 16 residues. Trimming pared 0 bases from V and 1 base from J, leaving 10 bases between. These data originate in a study of T cells in Graves' hyperthyroidism and ophthalmopathy. About the study: Blood was drawn when the patient was first diagnosed and still untreated.

Diagnoses used clinical symptoms, serum thyroxine and TRAb, thyroid ultrasound and orbital computed tomography. RNA transcripts yielded amplified TCR beta CDR3 regions. With the HTBI primer set, the TCR CDR3 went through a first round of RT-PCR. TCRdb processed the multiplex PCR reads anew with MiXCR; each CDR3 protein has one entry. Of about 640,000 distinct CDR3 sequences listed, roughly 15% are singletons. The sequence was obtained from a woman between 50 and 59 years old with Graves' ophthalmopathy. The source material was blood. This chain joins TRBV6-5 and TRBJ2-4; no clear D gene. DNA for the CDR3: TGTGCCAGCAGTTACTCGGCCCCTGGGGCCAAAAACATTCAGTACTTC. It specifies CASSYSAPGAKNIQYF.